The source of this T cell receptor (beta chain) is a study of blood T cells in healthy people across ages. A remark on this clonotype: Its cognate antigen is unknown.

Donors each provided about 9.5 milliliters of peripheral blood. This CDR3 region has 16 residues. From germline, CDR1 is SGHRS and CDR2 YFSETQ. V was cut by 4 bases and J by 6 bases, with 22 bases left in between. The study, taken as a whole, reports: With age, beta diversity per million T cells declined roughly linearly, significantly by roughly 40. More naive CD4+ cells and higher diversity marked long-lived donors relative to aged donors.

Alongside a J-beta primer mix, a sample-barcoded 5' primer served in a second PCR lasting roughly 6 to 11 cycles. MiXCR, run by TCRdb on the 5' RACE reads, gives a single entry per CDR3 protein. The sample gives approximately 800,000 distinct CDR3 sequences, about 62% of which show up once; roughly 22% is in the top ten. The receptor comes from a man aged 30 to 45 in good health. The sequenced sample was blood. The chain combines TRBV5-1 with TRBJ1-2; tentatively, D is TRBD1 (5 bases). The CDR3 spells CASSPTVGTPRDGYTF. CDR3 coding DNA: TGCGCCAGCAGCCCGACAGTGGGAACCCCTAGGGATGGCTACACCTTC.